This paragraph reports one TCR beta chain. The clone's antigen remains unknown. No much larger clonotype is one base removed from it; base qualities were not supplied. These data are taken from a study of blood T cell repertoires in COVID-19 (TCRdb year 2020). A note on the overall study: Samples from collaborators originated in the United States, Italy and Spain and spanned both the acute and convalescent phases of COVID-19. The prospective study material was composed of cDNA or gDNA derived from T cells, B-cell-depleted T cells, or PBMCs. Subjects who had been exposed to COVID-19, were actively infected with it, or had recovered from it provided the deeply sampled blood TCRbeta repertoires that made up the dataset. The repertoires were released in a freely available public database meant as a resource for research on the immune response to SARS-CoV-2. Samples were obtained from the ongoing ImmuneRACE study (first 160 participants) and from 1,000 to 1,500 subjects provided by 6 global collaborators. Nearly every sample came with metadata listing a de-identified subject ID, COVID-19 status, age in years and sex. HLA class I and class II types, where available, came from metadata supplied by the sample provider rather than from assay-based typing.

Enrolling through a virtual design, the prospective study's participants ranged in age from about 18 to 89 years and lived across approximately 25 United States geographic areas. In the prospective study, participants were assigned to cohorts based on the clinical history participants reported in a screening survey and a study questionnaire. ImmuneRACE Cohort 3 recovered participants were defined by two consecutive negative NP/OP PCR tests, healthcare professional clearance, or symptom resolution. In the prospective study, mobile phlebotomists collected whole blood, serum and a nasopharyngeal or oropharyngeal swab from each participant. Participants in the prospective study had the option to provide additional blood draws and questionnaires over a roughly two-month period. Blood samples from the prospective study were shipped frozen or at room temperature prior to DNA extraction. The CDR3 spans 13 residues, from the cysteine through the phenylalanine. The DNA shown is the 39-base CDR3, in frame from base 1. V loses 2 bases, J loses 4 bases, and the germline ends lie 7 bases apart. From a lookup of the germline V gene, CDR1 and CDR2 are SGHRS and YFSETQ.

Broad study findings and their caveats: How much clinical and demographic metadata was included differed by source and by participant, and the metadata was provided uncurated.

TCRbeta CDR3 regions were amplified from genomic DNA using the immunoSEQ Assay, a bias-controlled multiplex PCR. As for how the authors treated the data: The number of nucleated cells in each sample was estimated by amplification of reference gene primers within the assay. Sequence reads were collapsed and filtered to measure the absolute abundance of every unique TCRbeta CDR3 rearrangement. Productive Simpson clonality was computed per sample as the square root of Simpson's diversity index over productive rearrangements. The immuneACCESS repertoire file appears here via TCRdb, limited to in-frame rearrangements. These files lack a portion of the clones; in checked studies, under half of the deficit traces to unresolved V genes, and the cause of the others is not known. D and trimming were read from the DNA, whereas the V and J calls and clone size are those reported in that table. The sample yields around 300,000 clones; approximately 91% were counted once. In total, the top ten clones hold 0.75% to 1% of the sample.

The V and J genes are TRBV5-1 and TRBJ1-5; no D segment can be confidently identified. The receptor was isolated from a woman between 25 and 40 years old who had recovered from COVID-19. The sequencing sample was made of PBMCs or T cells enriched from blood (not recorded which). The nucleotide sequence reads TGCGCCAGCAGCTTCGCAGGAAATCAGCCCCAGCATTTT. Its translation is CASSFAGNQPQHF. Supplemented by the reference TRBV5-1 and TRBJ1-5 proteins around the CDR3, the complete variable domain is KAGVTQTPRYLIKTRGQQVTLSCSPISGHRSVSWYQQTPGQGLQFLFEYFSETQRNKGNFPGRFSGRQFSNSRSEMNVSTLELGDSALYLCASSFAGNQPQHFGDGTRLSIL.